This T cell receptor (beta chain) was sequenced in a study of blood T cell repertoires in COVID-19. The wider study: The analysed material was cDNA or gDNA that came from T cells, B-cell-depleted T cells, or PBMCs.

Authors' data handling: Scientists estimated how many nucleated cells there were by amplifying reference gene primers. The table came from immunoSEQ multiplex PCR; TCRdb's copy has only in-frame clones and leaves some out. V and J calls and clone size are as listed in that table; D and trimming were resolved from the DNA. The data hold 45,000 to 70,000 clones, with over 75% observed a single time. CDR3 length: 13 amino acids. V shed 8 bases and J shed 4 bases, with 15 bases lying between them. Source material: peripheral blood. The V call is TRBV12-3 or TRBV12-4, the J call TRBJ2-7, with D perhaps TRBD1 (5 bases). This receptor was obtained from a man between 60 and 75 years old with acute or convalescent COVID-19. CDR3 region: CASAGQGMYEQYF. The CDR3 DNA reads as TGTGCCAGCGCCGGGCAGGGAATGTACGAGCAGTACTTC.